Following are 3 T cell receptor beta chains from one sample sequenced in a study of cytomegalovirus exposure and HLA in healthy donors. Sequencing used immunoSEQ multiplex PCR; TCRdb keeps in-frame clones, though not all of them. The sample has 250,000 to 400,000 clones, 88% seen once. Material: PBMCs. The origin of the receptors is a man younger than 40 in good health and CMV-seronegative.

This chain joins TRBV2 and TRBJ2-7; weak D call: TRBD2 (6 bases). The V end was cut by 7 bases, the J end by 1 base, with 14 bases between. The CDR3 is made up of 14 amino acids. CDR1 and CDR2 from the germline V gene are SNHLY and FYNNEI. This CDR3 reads CASTAPGTSYEQYF. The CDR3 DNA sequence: TGTGCCAGCACTGCTCCTGGGACTTCCTACGAGCAGTACTTC. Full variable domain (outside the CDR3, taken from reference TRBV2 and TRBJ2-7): EPEVTQTPSHQVTQMGQEVILRCVPISNHLYFYWYRQILGQKVEFLVSFYNNEISEKSEIFDDQFSVERPDGSNFTLKIRSTKLEDSAMYFCASTAPGTSYEQYFGPGTRLTVT.

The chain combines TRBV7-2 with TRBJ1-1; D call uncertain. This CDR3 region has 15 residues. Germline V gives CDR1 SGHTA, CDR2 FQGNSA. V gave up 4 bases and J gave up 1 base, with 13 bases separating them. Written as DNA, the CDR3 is TGTGCCAGCAGCTCCTACCCCGTAAGGAACACTGAAGCTTTCTTT. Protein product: CASSSYPVRNTEAFF.

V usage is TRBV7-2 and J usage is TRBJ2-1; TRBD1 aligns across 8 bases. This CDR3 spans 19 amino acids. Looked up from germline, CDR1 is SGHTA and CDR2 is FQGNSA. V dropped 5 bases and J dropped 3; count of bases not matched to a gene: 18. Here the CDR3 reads CASSAPLSPGQGNYNEQFF. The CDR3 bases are TGTGCCAGCAGCGCTCCCCTCTCACCAGGACAGGGCAACTACAATGAGCAGTTCTTC.